This TCR beta chain is drawn from a study of shared clonotypes between healthy human individuals. Study context: CD8 memory received one plate per donor, CD8 naive two, CD4 memory three and CD4 naive three.

Naive-designated CD8 cells lacked CD45RO, were positively enriched for CCR7, and omitted terminally differentiated effector memory CD45RA+ cells. With regard to this clone: Its antigen is as yet unknown.

V lost 2 bases and J 0 bases, leaving 11 bases between the germline ends. Germline-derived CDR1 and CDR2 are PRHDT and FYEKMQ (reference sequence). The CDR3 totals 15 residues. Genomic DNA of each subset was evenly split across several immunoSEQ plates. Per the original data handling: Filtering of immunoSEQ junctional sequences could not match full-length read filtering. TCRdb's copy holds only in-frame clones and misses some; the assay was immunoSEQ multiplex PCR. The V and J calls and clone size come from that table; D and trimming were worked out from the DNA. The sample shows hundreds of thousands of clones, 80% to 95% of them seen only once. Study conclusions and caveats: Naive CD4 clonotypes were shared across several donors at roughly 5.5%.

The sequence was obtained from a young man in good health. V is TRBV13 and J is TRBJ2-7; possible D gene TRBD1, 6 bases. Sequenced material: naive CD8+ T cells sorted from blood. CDR3 sequence: CASSLLGGSSYEQYF. The CDR3 DNA reads TGTGCCAGCAGCTTACTAGGGGGAAGCTCCTACGAGCAGTACTTC.